A single sample is the source of the 5 T cell receptor beta chains below, sequenced in a study of CD4 T cells in relation to SARS-CoV-2 and coronaviruses (dated by TCRdb to the early 2020s). CD4+ T cells from unexposed donors were collected before the COVID-19 pandemic (2011-2018). Following 10 days of culture, the EasySep CD4+ T cell isolation kit was used to isolate CD4+ T cells. The antigens for these receptors are not known. Libraries were built with the immunoSEQ multiplex PCR assay. In its TCRdb copy, this immuneACCESS table keeps in-frame sequences only and misses some clones. Where compared with another copy, unresolved V genes explain less than half of these, and the others have no known cause. This sample holds over 15,000 clones; about 80% were observed only once. 8% to 10% of the sample belongs to the ten largest clones. The sample was CD4+ T cells from PBMCs, cultured in vitro. The receptors come from a human donor in good health.

DNA for the CDR3: TGCGCCAGCACGGAGGGAGCCACAGATACGCAGTATTTT. It specifies CASTEGATDTQYF. This rearrangement joins TRBV5-1 to TRBJ2-3; weak D call: TRBD2 (6 bases). The CDR3 runs 13 residues. The ends were cut back, 6 bases at V and 2 bases at J, with 10 bases in the middle. Germline CDR1 is SGHRS and CDR2 is YFSETQ.

This chain connects TRBV18 to TRBJ1-5, with 10 positions matching TRBD1. Per germline, CDR1 KGHSH and CDR2 LQKENI. The CDR3 has 15 amino acids. V shed 1 base, J shed 7 bases, and the junction held 4 bases outside the gene matches. The CDR3 sequence: CASSPQGQGVQPQHF. The CDR3 DNA reads as TGTGCCAGCTCACCACAAGGACAGGGGGTGCAGCCCCAGCATTTT.

This chain uses TRBV3-1 (or the pseudogene TRBV3-2) with TRBJ1-6; possibly TRBD1 for D (6 bases). Germline CDR1 and CDR2: LGHDT and YNNKEL (reference sequence). CDR3 length: 15 amino acids. V gave up 3 bases and J gave up 8 bases, with 14 bases separating them. This chain's CDR3 is CASSQGARGDSPLHF. The CDR3 DNA reads as TGTGCCAGCAGCCAGGGGGCTCGGGGTGATTCACCCCTCCACTTT.

This chain joins TRBV10-2 and TRBJ2-1; 7 nucleotides agree with TRBD2. Germline CDR1 WSHSY, CDR2 SAAADI. The CDR3 consists of 18 residues. V shed 0 bases and J 6 bases; nucleotides not matched to a gene: 14. The CDR3 reads CASSESIYRTRPFNEQFF. Here the CDR3 DNA reads TGCGCCAGCAGTGAGTCGATTTATAGGACTAGGCCTTTCAATGAGCAGTTCTTC.

The chain links TRBV2 to TRBJ1-1; possibly TRBD1 for D (5 bases). This CDR3 has 13 amino acids. From germline, CDR1 is SNHLY and CDR2 FYNNEI. V was trimmed by 3 bases and J by 1 base, leaving 6 bases between them. This chain's CDR3 is CASSEDTNTEAFF. CDR3 DNA sequence: TGTGCCAGCAGTGAGGACACGAACACTGAAGCTTTCTTT.